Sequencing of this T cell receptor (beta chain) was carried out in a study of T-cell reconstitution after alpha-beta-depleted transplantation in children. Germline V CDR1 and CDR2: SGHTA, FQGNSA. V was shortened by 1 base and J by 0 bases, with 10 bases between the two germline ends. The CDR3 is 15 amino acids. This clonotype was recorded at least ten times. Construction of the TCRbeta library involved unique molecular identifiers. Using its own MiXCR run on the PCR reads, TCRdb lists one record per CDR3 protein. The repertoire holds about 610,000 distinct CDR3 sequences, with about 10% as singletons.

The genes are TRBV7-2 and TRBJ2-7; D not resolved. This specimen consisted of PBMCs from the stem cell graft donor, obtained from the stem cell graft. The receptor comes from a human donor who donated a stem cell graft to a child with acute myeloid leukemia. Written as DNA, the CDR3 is TGTGCCAGCAGCTTAGGTTTCGGAAGCTCCTACGAGCAGTACTTC. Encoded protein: CASSLGFGSSYEQYF.